This TCR beta chain was identified in a study of blood T cell repertoires in COVID-19. Study summary: COVID-19 samples from acute and convalescent phases originated in the United States, Italy and Spain. T cells, B-cell-depleted T cells, or PBMCs provided the cDNA or gDNA that served as material.

Clones were sequenced by immunoSEQ multiplex PCR, and TCRdb holds only the in-frame ones, with some missing. Altogether about 130,000 clones are present, under 85% being singletons, with the ten largest covering approximately 12%. The CDR3 consists of 14 residues. V was trimmed by 8 bases and J by 2 bases, leaving 13 bases between them. The germline gives CDR1 MNHEY, CDR2 SVGAGI. The clonotype was recovered from a woman aged 55-70 years with acute or convalescent COVID-19. Sequences were obtained from peripheral blood. The rearrangement uses TRBV6-5 and TRBJ1-3, with D unresolved. CDR3 coding DNA: TGTGCCAGCTCTCTAAGGAGAGCTGGAAACACCATATATTTT. Translating it yields CASSLRRAGNTIYF.